This TCR beta chain derives from a study of cytomegalovirus exposure and HLA in healthy donors. Study information: A prior analysis found about 120 million unique TCR beta sequences from 150 million to 200 million T cells. Drawn from HLA-typed donors, around 85 million unique TCRs were held in an early data release.

The PCR had 60 Vbeta and 13 Jbeta primers. Clones were read by immunoSEQ multiplex PCR, and TCRdb kept only the in-frame ones, dropping some. The profile shows over 150,000 clones, around four fifths of them singletons. Study results and caveats: Fewer N-insertions (relative to the roughly 630-donor mean) were reportedly seen in an Asian-associated ancestry cluster in a later analysis. Reportedly, TCR beta sequences accurately predicted HLA-A and HLA-B alleles in most subjects.

Remarks on this clone: Its matching antigen is unknown.

The TCR originated in a boy aged 2 to 9 in good health and CMV-seronegative. The sequencing sample was made of PBMCs.

The CDR3 DNA sequence: TGTGCCAGCAGCTTGGGGACAAGTACTGGCTACACCTTC. Residues: CASSLGTSTGYTF. The chain has TRBV11-2 and TRBJ1-2; D might be TRBD1 (6 bases). The V end lost 3 bases, the J end lost 7 bases, and 12 bases lay between the germline ends. The CDR3 length is 13 residues. Germline assignment: CDR1 SGHAT and CDR2 FQNNGV.